Shown below are 24 T cell receptor beta chains from a single sample sequenced in a study of T cells in Graves' hyperthyroidism and ophthalmopathy. It was RNA transcripts that yielded the amplified TCR beta CDR3 regions. Initially, a first-round RT-PCR of the TCR CDR3 employed the HTBI primer set. TCRdb recomputed calls from the multiplex PCR reads with MiXCR, one row per CDR3 protein. Among around 340,000 distinct CDR3 sequences listed, around 16% were seen once. Input material: blood. These receptors all stem from a young man with Graves' hyperthyroidism.

This clonotype was seen at least ten times. J is TRBJ1-3 and V is TRBV2; D remains unclear. V was clipped by 6 bases and J by 4 bases, with 13 bases between them. This CDR3 spans 14 amino acids. Germline V gene data show CDR1 as SNHLY and CDR2 as FYNNEI. The CDR3 region is CASRDGSPGNTIYF. CDR3 in DNA: TGTGCCAGCAGGGATGGGTCTCCGGGAAACACCATATATTTT.

The chain couples TRBV5-6 to TRBJ2-6; 7 nucleotides agree with TRBD1. CDR1 and CDR2 from the germline V gene are SGHDT and YYEEEE. The junction had 4 bases not matched to a gene; V was cut back by 2 bases and J by 2 bases. The CDR3 spans 16 residues. The CDR3 sequence: CASSLQGNAGANVLTF. The CDR3 DNA reads as TGTGCCAGCAGCTTACAGGGGAACGCTGGGGCCAACGTCCTGACTTTC.

This clonotype has only a few counts. The rearrangement links TRBV2 to TRBJ1-5; TRBD1 might be the D (5 bases). This CDR3 is built from 15 residues. V lost 8 bases and J lost 4, with 18 bases in between. Germline V gene lookup returns CDR1 SNHLY and CDR2 FYNNEI. CDR3 DNA: TGTGCCAGCGGTGCACCGATGGGACGGAATCAGCCCCAGCATTTT. It yields the protein CASGAPMGRNQPQHF.

This clonotype occurred many times. J is TRBJ2-7 and V is TRBV12-3 or TRBV12-4, with a weak D call TRBD2 (7 bases). This CDR3 spans 14 amino acids. The V end lost 7 bases, the J end lost 2 bases, and 15 bases lay between the germline ends. In DNA, the CDR3 is TGTGCCAGCAACTTGGGGGGGCTCCCCTACGAGCAGTACTTC. Residues: CASNLGGLPYEQYF.

This clonotype was observed many times. This rearrangement joins TRBV12-3 or TRBV12-4 to TRBJ2-7, with D maybe TRBD1 (6 bases). Trimming removed 7 bases from V and 3 bases from J, with 16 bases in between. This CDR3 comprises 14 residues. The CDR3 coding sequence is TGTGCCAGCACCCAGTCAGGGGAATACTACGAGCAGTACTTC. Translation gives CASTQSGEYYEQYF.

The chain joins TRBV27 to TRBJ2-7; no clear D. The ends were cut back, 0 bases at V and 8 bases at J, with 11 bases in the middle. The germline CDR1 and CDR2 sequences are MNHEY and SMNVEV (reference sequence). There are 13 residues in the CDR3. The CDR3 here is CASSLSPAGQQYF. The CDR3 DNA follows: TGTGCCAGCAGTTTATCGCCGGCAGGACAGCAGTACTTC.

This clonotype was found many times. The chain carries TRBV5-1 and TRBJ2-3; 7 nucleotides line up with TRBD1. Germline CDR1 SGHRS, CDR2 YFSETQ. With 3 bases clipped from V and 0 bases from J, the junction kept 4 bases outside the gene matches. CDR3 length equals 15 residues. This CDR3 is CASSSWTGSTDTQYF. The CDR3 DNA is TGCGCCAGCAGCTCCTGGACAGGTAGCACAGATACGCAGTATTTT.

This clonotype was observed at least ten times. CDR3 sequence (DNA): TGCAGTGCTAGAGGCCAGACAGGTTTGGATTCACCCCTCCACTTT. Its protein is CSARGQTGLDSPLHF. The chain recombines TRBV20-1 with TRBJ1-6; TRBD1 might be the D (6 bases). V lost 1 base, J lost 8 bases, and 15 bases lay in between. The CDR3 extends over 15 amino acids. Per germline, CDR1 DFQATT and CDR2 SNEGSKA (reference sequence).

The sample holds a few counts of this clonotype. This rearrangement joins TRBV7-9 to TRBJ2-3; D possibly corresponds to TRBD2 (6 bases). CDR1 SEHNR and CDR2 FQNEAQ come from the germline V gene (reference sequence). The CDR3 has 14 residues. Trimming left V 4 bases short and J 3 bases short, with 11 bases between. CDR3 in amino acids: CASSWRGGTDTQYF. The CDR3 coding sequence is TGTGCCAGCAGCTGGCGGGGTGGTACAGATACGCAGTATTTT.

This clonotype appeared many times. CDR3 sequence reads: CASSLRGSGRDEQFF. CDR3 sequence (DNA): TGTGCCAGCAGTTTACGGGGCTCCGGGCGGGATGAGCAGTTCTTC. V usage is TRBV27 and J usage is TRBJ2-1; possibly TRBD1 or TRBD2 for D (5 bases each). CDR1 is MNHEY, CDR2 SMNVEV, per germline (reference sequence). Deletions cut 2 bases from V and 8 bases from J, with 16 bases between. There are 15 residues in the CDR3.

V and J are TRBV3-1 and TRBJ2-1, with D unresolved. The CDR3 contains 13 residues. Germline CDR1 and CDR2: LGHDT and YNNKEL (reference sequence). Trimming took 4 bases from V and 1 from J, leaving 5 bases between them. The CDR3 region has the DNA TGTGCCAGCAGCCGCTTTTCCTACAATGAGCAGTTCTTC. It codes for CASSRFSYNEQFF.

In its sample, this clonotype was seen a few times. The chain links TRBV6-1 to TRBJ2-5; a possible D gene is TRBD1 (5 bases). Trimming removed 5 bases from V and 4 bases from J, with 17 bases in between. From germline, CDR1 is MNHNS and CDR2 SASEGT. CDR3 size: 15 residues. CDR3 in amino acids: CASSRWERGRETQYF. The CDR3 DNA is TGTGCCAGCAGTCGTTGGGAAAGGGGTAGAGAGACCCAGTACTTC.

J is TRBJ1-4 and V is TRBV3-1, with unresolved D. Per the germline V gene, CDR1 is LGHDT and CDR2 is YNNKEL (reference sequence). V was pared by 4 bases and J by 7 bases, with 10 bases between. The CDR3 runs 13 residues. The CDR3, as DNA: TGTGCCAGCAGCCCCAGCGGGAGTGAAAAACTGTTTTTT. Its protein product is CASSPSGSEKLFF.

This clonotype was seen more than once but under ten times. The V and J genes are TRBV15 and TRBJ2-7; D is perhaps TRBD2 (5 bases). There are 13 residues in the CDR3. V lost 1 base, J lost 7 bases, and 11 bases lay in between. The germline gives CDR1 LNHNV, CDR2 YYDKDF (reference sequence). CDR3 region: CATSRGRWEEQYF. DNA of the CDR3: TGTGCCACCAGCAGAGGGAGGTGGGAAGAGCAGTACTTC.

There are many counts of this clonotype. The chain employs TRBV18 and TRBJ1-3; D unresolved. V lost 0 bases, J lost 4 bases, and 7 bases lay in between. Germline CDR1 reads KGHSH; CDR2 reads LQKENI. The CDR3 extends over 14 amino acids. CDR3 sequence reads: CASSPPFQGNTIYF. The CDR3 nucleotides are TGTGCCAGCTCACCACCGTTCCAGGGAAACACCATATATTTT.

This clonotype was recorded at least ten times. The chain joins TRBV5-6 to TRBJ2-1, with 12 bases that match TRBD2. V lost 2 bases to trimming and J lost 0 bases; unmatched junction nucleotides: 6. Germline V gives CDR1 SGHDT, CDR2 YYEEEE. The CDR3 spans 18 residues. The DNA of the CDR3 is TGTGCCAGCAGCTTCCCGACTAGCGGGAGAGCCTCCTACAATGAGCAGTTCTTC. Translation: CASSFPTSGRASYNEQFF.

The chain combines TRBV12-3 or TRBV12-4 with TRBJ2-1, with D possibly TRBD2 on 6 matching bases. Trimming took 7 bases from V and 2 from J, leaving 9 bases between them. This CDR3 is built from 13 residues. The CDR3 DNA reads as TGTGCCAGCACGGGAGACCCCTACAATGAGCAGTTCTTC. This encodes CASTGDPYNEQFF.

This clonotype was recorded a few times. J is TRBJ2-1 and V is TRBV10-3, with D perhaps TRBD2 (6 bases). This CDR3 is built from 17 residues. Trimming left V 6 bases short and J 5 bases short, with 23 bases between. CDR1 and CDR2 from the germline V gene are ENHRY and SYGVKD. The CDR3 sequence is CAISTKPRGEYHNEQFF. The CDR3 nucleotides read TGTGCCATCAGCACCAAACCGCGCGGGGAGTACCACAATGAGCAGTTCTTC.

The chain combines TRBV27 with TRBJ1-5; D ambiguous. The CDR3 loop spans 13 amino acids. Per germline, CDR1 MNHEY and CDR2 SMNVEV (reference sequence). V shed 2 bases and J shed 0 bases, with 2 bases lying between them. The CDR3 bases are TGTGCCAGCAGTTTAGTTAGCAATCAGCCCCAGCATTTT. Its protein product is CASSLVSNQPQHF.

This clonotype came up a few times. The CDR3: CASRKGQRSGRASYEQYF. CDR3 nucleotide sequence: TGTGCCAGCAGAAAGGGACAGCGCAGCGGGAGGGCGAGCTACGAGCAGTACTTC. The V and J genes are TRBV6-2 or TRBV6-3 and TRBJ2-7; 10 nucleotides agree with TRBD2. Germline V gene lookup returns CDR1 MNHEY and CDR2 SVGEGT. The CDR3 consists of 18 residues. Germline trimming cut 6 bases from V and 3 bases from J; bases unmatched to any gene: 17.

This clonotype was detected ten times or more. The rearrangement joins TRBV6-1 to TRBJ2-3; 8 nucleotides agree with TRBD2. With V trimmed by 5 bases and J by 0 bases, 1 base remained unmatched. The CDR3 spans 14 residues. From germline, CDR1 is MNHNS and CDR2 SASEGT. CDR3 bases: TGTGCCAGCAGTTCTAGCGGGAGCACAGATACGCAGTATTTT. Protein product: CASSSSGSTDTQYF.

This chain uses TRBV6-2 or TRBV6-3 with TRBJ2-3; no firm D call. This CDR3 contains 15 residues. V was pared by 6 bases and J by 0 bases, with 13 bases between. Germline-derived CDR1 and CDR2 are MNHEY and SVGEGT. The CDR3 DNA reads as TGTGCCAGCAGCCTTCAGAGAACTAGCACAGATACGCAGTATTTT. Its protein is CASSLQRTSTDTQYF.

V is TRBV6-2 or TRBV6-3 and J is TRBJ1-2; D gene unclear. Trimming left V 7 bases short and J 2 bases short, with 8 bases between. Germline loops: CDR1 MNHEY, CDR2 SVGEGT. The CDR3 is 12 residues long. The CDR3 region is CASKAQNYGYTF. The DNA for the CDR3 is TGTGCCAGCAAAGCACAGAACTATGGCTACACCTTC.

With regard to this clonotype: A read error is possible here, since a much larger clone lies one base away. This chain links TRBV20-1 with TRBJ1-2; perhaps TRBD1 as D (5 bases). This CDR3 is built from 13 residues. Germline V gene sequence: CDR1 DFQATT, CDR2 SNEGSKA (reference sequence). The CDR3 DNA follows: TGCAGTGCTAGGATGACAGCCATCTATGGCTCCACCTTC. Its translation is CSARMTAIYGSTF.